Listed below are T cell receptor beta chains from one sample, sequenced in a study of T cell repertoires in cytomegalovirus infection. One entry per CDR3 protein results from TCRdb running MiXCR on the reads. The table records around 170,000 distinct CDR3 sequences, approximately 15% of them present only once. The sample was PBMCs. These receptor sequences come from a human donor in good health (CMV status not recorded). Some clones in this sample may be carry-over from other donors' samples. Each CDR3 is given with its conserved first and last residue. Each record gives: V gene, J gene, clone size, D gene, CDR3 protein, CDR3 DNA. D genes are given only for firm matches. Clone size is stated in some rows and not others, as once, few, many or a class when expanded.

TRBV2	TRBJ2-7	-	-	CASRLAYEQYF	TGTGCCAGCAGGCTAGCCTACGAGCAGTACTTC
TRBV29-1	TRBJ2-7	-	TRBD2	CSVGERPSGYERYF	TGCAGCGTTGGAGAACGTCCTAGCGGCTACGAGCGGTACTTC
TRBV5-1	TRBJ2-7	-	-	CASSFSGTNYEQYF	TGCGCCAGCAGCTTCTCCGGGACGAACTACGAGCAGTACTTC
TRBV5-5	TRBJ1-5	many	-	CASSLRQGSNQPQHF	TGTGCCAGCAGTTTGAGGCAGGGGAGCAATCAGCCCCAGCATTTT
TRBV28	TRBJ2-7	many	-	CASSLTGTSYEQYF	TGTGCCAGCAGTTTGACGGGTACCTCCTACGAGCAGTACTTC
TRBV7-6	TRBJ1-4	many	TRBD1	CASSSTGVDNEKLFF	TGTGCCAGCAGCTCGACAGGGGTGGATAATGAAAAACTGTTTTTT
TRBV2	TRBJ2-1	-	-	CAIKEGGPGSYNEQFF	TGTGCCATCAAGGAGGGGGGTCCGGGCTCCTACAATGAGCAGTTCTTC
TRBV5-1	TRBJ1-1	once	TRBD1	CASSSSTGAMNTEAFF	TGCGCCAGCAGCTCCTCGACAGGGGCGATGAACACTGAAGCTTTCTTT
TRBV5-1	TRBJ1-5	few	-	CASSLFPTGGSNQPQHF	TGCGCCAGCAGCTTGTTCCCGACAGGTGGTAGCAATCAGCCCCAGCATTTT
TRBV20-1	TRBJ2-7	-	-	CSATEMDGPYEQYF	TGCAGTGCTACTGAAATGGACGGACCCTACGAGCAGTACTTC
TRBV5-1	TRBJ1-1	many	TRBD1	CASSLAGQKNTEAFF	TGCGCCAGCAGCTTGGCGGGACAGAAGAACACTGAAGCTTTCTTT
TRBV4-1	TRBJ2-1	-	-	CASSQRGLPSSYNEQFF	TGCGCCAGCAGCCAGAGGGGACTTCCGAGCTCCTACAATGAGCAGTTCTTC
TRBV12-3/TRBV12-4	TRBJ2-3	-	TRBD2	CASSPFVREGTDTQYF	TGTGCCAGCAGCCCTTTCGTGCGGGAGGGCACAGATACGCAGTATTTT
TRBV29-1	TRBJ2-7	-	TRBD1	CSVEVTGGSYEQYF	TGCAGCGTTGAAGTGACAGGGGGCTCCTACGAGCAGTACTTC
TRBV7-2	TRBJ1-1	many	-	CASSLKLIQGNTEAFF	TGTGCCAGCAGCCTCAAATTAATACAGGGGAACACTGAAGCTTTCTTT
TRBV5-4	TRBJ2-7	-	-	CASSSGPVLVEQYF	TGTGCCAGCAGCTCGGGCCCAGTTCTTGTGGAGCAGTACTTC
TRBV7-9	TRBJ1-4	many	-	CASSLGQANEKLFF	TGTGCCAGCAGCCTGGGACAAGCTAATGAAAAACTGTTTTTT
TRBV7-2	TRBJ2-7	many	-	CASSLAGGTYEQYF	TGTGCCAGCAGCTTAGCGGGCGGAACCTACGAGCAGTACTTC
TRBV7-9	TRBJ1-6	medium-sized	TRBD1	CASSPGGHNSPLHF	TGTGCCAGCAGCCCAGGGGGCCATAATTCACCCCTCCACTTT
TRBV4-1	TRBJ2-7	few	TRBD1	CASSPQGDGVYEQYF	TGCGCCAGCAGTCCTCAGGGGGACGGTGTCTACGAGCAGTACTTC
TRBV10-3	TRBJ2-1	many	TRBD2	CAISEWLAGVDEQFF	TGTGCCATCAGTGAATGGCTAGCGGGCGTGGATGAGCAGTTCTTC
TRBV5-1	TRBJ2-5	-	-	CASSFQEGRAGETQYF	TGCGCCAGCAGCTTTCAAGAGGGACGAGCGGGAGAGACCCAGTACTTC
TRBV29-1	TRBJ1-3	once	-	CSIWGGSGNTIYF	TGCAGCATTTGGGGAGGTTCTGGAAACACCATATATTTT
TRBV11-2	TRBJ1-1	many	TRBD1	CASSLNSGQAAFF	TGTGCCAGCAGCTTAAATTCAGGACAGGCGGCTTTCTTT
TRBV29-1	TRBJ2-2	-	-	CSVGSRTNTGELFF	TGCAGCGTTGGGAGTAGGACGAACACCGGGGAGCTGTTTTTT
TRBV7-2	TRBJ1-1	many	TRBD1	CASSFDRVQTEAFF	TGTGCCAGCAGTTTCGACAGGGTGCAAACTGAAGCTTTCTTT
TRBV10-3	TRBJ1-4	few	-	CAISASGAGDEKLFF	TGTGCCATCAGTGCCTCCGGGGCTGGAGACGAAAAACTGTTTTTT
TRBV7-8	TRBJ2-5	many	-	CASSSPSLQQETQYF	TGTGCCAGCAGCTCTCCTTCTCTCCAACAAGAGACCCAGTACTTC
TRBV6-5	TRBJ2-7	many	TRBD2	CASSYSMTAGSPYEQYF	TGTGCCAGCAGTTACTCGATGACAGCGGGATCGCCCTACGAGCAGTACTTC
TRBV2	TRBJ2-5	-	TRBD2	CASMVTSGWQETQYF	TGTGCCAGCATGGTGACTAGCGGGTGGCAAGAGACCCAGTACTTC
TRBV18	TRBJ2-1	-	-	CASSPGMDNYNEQFF	TGTGCCAGCTCACCCGGGATGGACAACTACAATGAGCAGTTCTTC
TRBV6-2/TRBV6-3	TRBJ1-1	-	-	CASSPAGRENTEAFF	TGTGCCAGCAGCCCCGCCGGACGGGAGAACACTGAAGCTTTCTTT
TRBV19	TRBJ1-5	many	TRBD1	CASSPSGTGRGQPQHF	TGTGCCAGTAGTCCTTCCGGGACAGGGAGAGGCCAGCCCCAGCATTTT
TRBV18	TRBJ2-7	-	-	CASSITGISYEQYF	TGTGCCAGCTCAATTACAGGAATCTCCTACGAGCAGTACTTC
TRBV29-1	TRBJ2-3	-	-	CSVEDSRFRQVSSTDTQYF	TGCAGCGTTGAAGATTCCCGATTTCGACAGGTGTCTAGCACAGATACGCAGTATTTT
TRBV6-1	TRBJ2-2	many	TRBD2	CASSYSGLAGTAGELFF	TGTGCCAGCAGTTATTCCGGACTAGCGGGGACGGCCGGGGAGCTGTTTTTT
TRBV11-3	TRBJ2-1	many	-	CASSPIGGGGNEQFF	TGTGCCAGCAGCCCCATCGGGGGAGGTGGGAATGAGCAGTTCTTC
TRBV7-8	TRBJ2-1	many	-	CASSESHEQFF	TGTGCCAGCAGCGAATCCCATGAGCAGTTCTTC
TRBV7-2	TRBJ1-4	many	TRBD1	CASSSRQGAVEKLFF	TGTGCCAGCAGCTCCCGACAGGGGGCGGTAGAAAAACTGTTTTTT
TRBV7-9	TRBJ2-3	few	-	CASSRPLLGVSF	TGTGCCAGCAGCCGACCCTTGCTGGGGGTTAGTTTT
TRBV29-1	TRBJ2-5	-	-	CSVERNQETQYF	TGCAGCGTTGAGCGGAACCAAGAGACCCAGTACTTC
TRBV5-4	TRBJ2-7	-	-	CASKRRPTDYEQYF	TGTGCCAGCAAGAGGAGACCTACGGACTACGAGCAGTACTTC
TRBV6-2/TRBV6-3	TRBJ1-5	-	-	CASSNKPQPQHF	TGTGCCAGCAGCAACAAACCCCAGCCCCAGCATTTT
TRBV5-4	TRBJ2-3	-	-	CASSLGGTGTQYF	TGTGCCAGCAGCTTGGGCGGCACTGGTACGCAGTATTTT
TRBV7-6	TRBJ2-2	many	-	CASSLVPWGGNTGELFF	TGTGCCAGCAGCTTAGTCCCCTGGGGAGGGAACACCGGGGAGCTGTTTTTT
TRBV7-2	TRBJ2-3	many	TRBD2	CASSFGSGSPPDTQYF	TGTGCCAGCAGCTTTGGTAGCGGGAGCCCCCCAGATACGCAGTATTTT
TRBV30	TRBJ1-5	few	-	CAWNEGIGDQPQHF	TGTGCCTGGAACGAGGGAATTGGGGATCAGCCCCAGCATTTT
TRBV28	TRBJ2-2	-	-	CASSGFPGELFF	TGTGCCAGCTCAGGGTTTCCCGGGGAGCTGTTTTTT
TRBV7-6	TRBJ1-3	many	TRBD1	CASSRTGVSGNTIYF	TGTGCCAGCAGTCGCACAGGGGTCTCTGGAAACACCATATATTTT
TRBV11-2	TRBJ2-7	many	TRBD1	CASSSLRGRGHYEQYF	TGTGCCAGCAGCTCCCTTAGGGGCAGGGGGCACTACGAGCAGTACTTC
TRBV12-3/TRBV12-4	TRBJ2-7	-	-	CASTLGVHEQYF	TGTGCCAGCACCCTTGGGGTCCACGAGCAGTACTTC
TRBV5-4	TRBJ2-1	-	-	CASSLETGFGDEQFF	TGTGCCAGCAGCTTGGAAACGGGTTTCGGAGATGAGCAGTTCTTC
TRBV6-5	TRBJ1-1	-	-	CASSPISWRTEAFF	TGTGCCAGCAGCCCCATCTCGTGGCGCACTGAAGCTTTCTTT
TRBV29-1	TRBJ2-5	few	-	CSVESETQYF	TGCAGCGTTGAGTCGGAGACCCAGTACTTC
TRBV5-1	TRBJ1-2	-	-	CASSSDGSNGYTF	TGCGCCAGCAGCTCTGACGGCTCGAATGGCTACACCTTC
TRBV7-2	TRBJ2-2	many	-	CASSLELPSGELFF	TGTGCCAGCAGCTTAGAACTCCCCAGCGGGGAGCTGTTTTTT